Each of the 20 T cell receptor beta chains below was sequenced from the same sample in a study of blood T cell repertoires in COVID-19. Data came from immunoSEQ multiplex PCR; TCRdb stores just in-frame clones and leaves some out. The repertoire holds 220,000 or so clones, with 92% as singletons. Sample: peripheral blood. Receptor source: a man in his 60s with COVID-19, enrolled during active disease.

J is TRBJ2-3 and V is TRBV5-1; a possible D gene is TRBD2 (6 bases). V dropped 4 bases and J dropped 0 bases, with 9 bases sitting between them. Germline CDR1 reads SGHRS; CDR2 reads YFSETQ. CDR3 length equals 14 residues. CDR3 in DNA: TGCGCCAGCAGCCCCGGGACTAGCACAGATACGCAGTATTTT. It translates to CASSPGTSTDTQYF.

This clone was picked up a small number of times. The rearrangement uses TRBV4-1 and TRBJ2-1; 11 bases match TRBD1. V lost 2 bases to trimming and J lost 7 bases; unmatched junction nucleotides: 4. This CDR3 is 15 amino acids long. CDR1 and CDR2 (germline): MGHRA, YSYEKL. This chain's CDR3 is CASSQTGTGGNEQFF. The CDR3, as DNA: TGCGCCAGCAGCCAAACCGGGACAGGGGGGAATGAGCAGTTCTTC.

This clone was counted once. The chain is built from TRBV15 and TRBJ2-3; D remains unclear. This CDR3 has 15 amino acids. V dropped 5 bases and J dropped 0 bases, with 12 bases sitting between them. CDR1 is LNHNV and CDR2 is YYDKDF in the germline V gene (reference sequence). For the CDR3, the DNA is TGTGCCACCAGCCCCCCATCAGGTAGCACAGATACGCAGTATTTT. It encodes CATSPPSGSTDTQYF. Full variable domain (outside the CDR3, taken from reference TRBV15 and TRBJ2-3): DAMVIQNPRYQVTQFGKPVTLSCSQTLNHNVMYWYQQKSSQAPKLLFHYYDKDFNNEADTPDNFQSRRPNTSFCFLDIRSPGLGDTAMYLCATSPPSGSTDTQYFGPGTRLTVL.

The chain has TRBV30 and TRBJ1-4; the match to TRBD1 covers 7 bases. The CDR3 length is 16 residues. The J segment lost 1 base and the V segment lost 2 bases, leaving 7 bases of the junction unmatched. Germline values: CDR1 GTSNPN, CDR2 SVGIG (reference sequence). The CDR3 sequence: CAWSPNTGVTNEKLFF. The CDR3 DNA reads as TGTGCCTGGAGTCCCAATACAGGGGTAACTAATGAAAAACTGTTTTTT.

The rearrangement joins TRBV2 to TRBJ1-4; no clear D. V was cut by 4 bases and J by 0 bases, with 15 bases left in between. Germline V lookup: CDR1 SNHLY, CDR2 FYNNEI. This CDR3 region has 17 residues. The CDR3 sequence: CASSAVGGPATNEKLFF. The CDR3 DNA sequence: TGTGCCAGCAGTGCCGTAGGTGGGCCTGCAACTAATGAAAAACTGTTTTTT.

The rearrangement uses TRBV9 and TRBJ2-1, with 11 bases lining up with TRBD2. After removal of 4 bases from V and 6 bases from J, the junction contained 6 bases not matched to a gene. This CDR3 is 15 amino acids long. The germline CDR1 and CDR2 sequences are SGDLS and YYNGEE. The CDR3 loop is CASSPTGTSGNEQFF. CDR3 coding DNA: TGTGCCAGCAGCCCAACCGGGACTAGCGGCAATGAGCAGTTCTTC.

This chain connects TRBV24-1 to TRBJ2-2; TRBD2 is a possible D gene (5 bases). The CDR3 extends over 16 amino acids. V was shortened by 6 bases and J by 5 bases, with 18 bases between the two germline ends. Germline V gene lookup returns CDR1 KGHDR and CDR2 SFDVKD. CDR3: CATSHKSTRGTGELFF. CDR3 DNA sequence: TGTGCCACCAGTCACAAATCCACCCGGGGAACCGGGGAGCTGTTTTTT.

The chain joins TRBV5-6 to TRBJ2-1; 8 positions match TRBD1. Germline V gene lookup returns CDR1 SGHDT and CDR2 YYEEEE. The CDR3 has 17 residues. J gave up 2 bases and V 4 bases, and 11 bases lay outside the gene matches. CDR3: CASSRWTGPITYNEQFF. The CDR3 nucleotides read TGTGCCAGCAGCCGATGGACAGGGCCGATAACCTACAATGAGCAGTTCTTC.

DNA for the CDR3: TGTGCCATCAGTTCCGCACAGGACACTGAAGCTTTCTTT. Translation gives CAISSAQDTEAFF. The chain has TRBV10-3 and TRBJ1-1; D possibly corresponds to TRBD1 (5 bases). CDR1 and CDR2 from the germline V gene are ENHRY and SYGVKD. With 5 bases removed from V and 3 bases from J, the gap between germline ends came to 10 bases. The CDR3 has 13 amino acids.

Of note for this clone: Relative to the germline gene, one junction end is altered; a read error may explain this. CDR3 nucleotides: TGTGCCAGTAGCCTTGGGGCGTACAATGAGCAGTTCTTC. This translates into CASSLGAYNEQFF. This sequence joins TRBV3-1 (or the pseudogene TRBV3-2) and TRBJ2-1; perhaps TRBD1 as D (5 bases). The CDR3 has 13 amino acids. The germline V gene has CDR1 LGHDT and CDR2 YNNKEL (reference sequence).

J is TRBJ2-7 and V is TRBV4-2, with a tentative D call TRBD2 (5 bases). CDR3 size: 14 residues. Per germline, CDR1 LGHNA and CDR2 YNFKEQ. Trimming cost V 1 base and J 8 bases, with 15 bases left between them. DNA of the CDR3: TGTGCCAGCAGCCAAGGACTACCACCGGGCCAGCAGTACTTC. Amino acids: CASSQGLPPGQQYF.

This clone was seen just once. The rearrangement uses TRBV18 and TRBJ2-7; 8 nucleotides match TRBD1. V was pared by 3 bases and J by 3 bases, with 4 bases of the junction left unmatched. CDR1 and CDR2 from the germline V gene are KGHSH and LQKENI. This CDR3 is built from 14 residues. The CDR3, as DNA: TGTGCCAGCTCACCCAGGACAGGGATCTACGAGCAGTACTTC. Protein: CASSPRTGIYEQYF.

Written as DNA, the CDR3 is TGTGCCAGCAGCCAAGAGGAGGGAGATACGCAGTATTTT. This gives the protein CASSQEEGDTQYF. The rearrangement uses TRBV4-2 and TRBJ2-3; TRBD2 might be the D (6 bases). This CDR3 is 13 amino acids long. Germline V gene sequence: CDR1 LGHNA, CDR2 YNFKEQ. V lost 0 bases and J lost 5, with 6 bases in between.

The chain employs TRBV30 and TRBJ2-5; D unclear. V was trimmed by 0 bases and J by 2 bases, leaving 7 bases between them. The CDR3 totals 13 residues. CDR1 is GTSNPN and CDR2 is SVGIG in the germline V gene (reference sequence). CDR3 in amino acids: CAWSVSGQETQYF. Written as DNA, the CDR3 is TGTGCCTGGAGTGTATCAGGACAAGAGACCCAGTACTTC.

This rearrangement joins TRBV5-6 to TRBJ1-4, with TRBD1 as a possible D gene (5 bases). Trimming shortened V by 4 bases and J by 0 bases, and 13 bases separated the two germline ends. Germline CDR1 and CDR2: SGHDT and YYEEEE. The CDR3 covers 16 residues. CDR3 residues: CASSRGDSATNEKLFF. The CDR3 region has the DNA TGTGCCAGCAGCAGGGGCGACAGTGCAACTAATGAAAAACTGTTTTTT.

V is TRBV5-5 and J is TRBJ2-5, with 7 bases aligning to TRBD1. The CDR3 is made up of 13 amino acids. Trimming at V came to 2 bases and at J to 3 bases, leaving 1 base not matched to a gene. Germline V gives CDR1 SGHKS, CDR2 YYEKEE (reference sequence). CDR3 amino acids: CASSLTGEETQYF. CDR3 coding DNA: TGTGCCAGCAGCTTAACAGGGGAAGAGACCCAGTACTTC.

The chain couples TRBV19 to TRBJ1-2, with D perhaps TRBD1 (5 bases). V dropped 0 bases and J dropped 5 bases, with 16 bases sitting between them. Germline V lookup: CDR1 LNHDA, CDR2 SQIVND (reference sequence). The CDR3 is 16 amino acids. CDR3 nucleotide sequence: TGTGCCAGTAGTATAGATACAGGACGGGCGGTGTATGGCTACACCTTC. It codes for CASSIDTGRAVYGYTF. Together with reference TRBV19 and TRBJ1-2, the CDR3 gives the full variable domain: DGGITQSPKYLFRKEGQNVTLSCEQNLNHDAMYWYRQDPGQGLRLIYYSQIVNDFQKGDIAEGYSVSREKKESFPLTVTSAQKNPTAFYLCASSIDTGRAVYGYTFGSGTRLTVV.

The chain carries TRBV5-1 and TRBJ1-1; 9 nucleotides match TRBD1. V was pared by 4 bases and J by 7 bases, with 5 bases of the junction left unmatched. Germline V gene sequence: CDR1 SGHRS, CDR2 YFSETQ. The length of the CDR3 is 13 residues. CDR3 in DNA: TGCGCCAGCAGCCCCACAGGGGGCGTTGAAGCTTTCTTT. It codes for CASSPTGGVEAFF.

J is TRBJ1-2 and V is TRBV5-6; tentative D call: TRBD1 (6 bases). The V end was cut by 0 bases, the J end by 0 bases, with 15 bases between. The CDR3 covers 17 residues. Germline values: CDR1 SGHDT, CDR2 YYEEEE. The CDR3: CASSLDMGHPTNYGYTF. As DNA, the CDR3 is TGTGCCAGCAGCTTGGATATGGGACACCCAACTAACTATGGCTACACCTTC.

This sequence joins TRBV27 and TRBJ1-1; D is perhaps TRBD1 (6 bases). V lost 0 bases and J 7 bases, leaving 12 bases between the germline ends. Per the germline V gene, CDR1 is MNHEY and CDR2 is SMNVEV (reference sequence). The length of the CDR3 is 14 residues. For the CDR3, the DNA is TGTGCCAGCAGTTTATCTCCGGGACACCGTGAAGCTTTCTTT. Encoded protein: CASSLSPGHREAFF.